These 2 T cell receptor beta chains were all obtained from the same sample, sequenced in a study of beta chain features in type 1 diabetes listed by TCRdb under 2018. General findings and caveats noted by the study authors: In all four CD4+ subsets, TCRB CDR3 length was moderately but significantly shorter in type 1 diabetes patients.

Library preparation was by the immunoSEQ multiplex PCR assay. All of the isolated RNA was reverse transcribed with the High Capacity cDNA Reverse Transcription Kit, so expressed TCRB transcripts were sequenced. The source is immuneACCESS, and TCRdb retained only in-frame sequences with V and J called. Part of the clones is not carried over; for the studies checked, unresolved V genes explain less than half of this, and the remainder is unexplained. The sample contains a few hundred thousand clones, over 11% of them found a single time. The top ten hold 0.017% of the sample. These receptors' antigens are unknown. Material for sequencing was naive CD4+ T cells from blood. What the cell subset or site label conveys for this sample: true naive CD4+ T cells. These receptors were obtained from a man younger than 45 with type 1 diabetes.

The chain joins TRBV28 to TRBJ1-1, with TRBD1 matching 7 bases. Germline V lookup: CDR1 MDHEN, CDR2 SYDVKM. Trimming took 6 bases from V and 8 from J; bases not matched to a gene: 6. The CDR3 loop spans 12 amino acids. DNA for the CDR3: TGTGCCAGCAGAAAGGGGGCGAGAGAAGCTTTCTTT. Translating it yields CASRKGAREAFF.

This clone was seen a few times. The V gene is TRBV4-3, the J gene TRBJ2-7, with 11 bases identical to TRBD2. The CDR3 covers 16 residues. V lost 1 base, J lost 2 bases, and 4 bases stayed unmatched. Germline V lookup: CDR1 LGHNA, CDR2 YSLEER. CDR3 DNA sequence: TGCGCCAGCAGCCAAGGAGGGACTAGCGGAGCCTACGAGCAGTACTTC. Translation gives CASSQGGTSGAYEQYF.